A selection of T cell receptor beta chains follows, all from one sample in a study of T cells during gluten challenge in celiac disease. Each CDR3 protein is one row after TCRdb ran MiXCR on the 5' RACE reads. The data contain fewer than 300 distinct CDR3 sequences, approximately 9% of them singletons. Sequenced here: gluten-specific CD4+ T cells sorted from blood using tetramers, sampled at baseline or on day 6, 14 or 28 of gluten challenge (not recorded which). The source is a female donor with celiac disease. CDR3s include the opening cysteine and the closing phenylalanine or tryptophan. D genes are given only for firm matches. Only some rows state a clone size, as once, few, many or a class for expanded clones.

medium-sized,TRBJ2-2,.,TRBV29-1,CSVGGGGTGELFF,TGCAGCGTTGGCGGGGGCGGGACCGGGGAGCTGTTTTTT
large,TRBJ2-3,.,TRBV30,CAWTPRGWDTDTQYF,TGTGCCTGGACCCCACGGGGCTGGGACACAGATACGCAGTATTTT
large,TRBJ2-1,TRBD2,TRBV29-1,CSVEVLAGVMMGNEQFF,TGCAGCGTTGAAGTCTTAGCGGGGGTAATGATGGGCAATGAGCAGTTCTTC
large,TRBJ1-2,TRBD1,TRBV5-1,CASSSGTGVGYTF,TGCGCCAGCAGCTCTGGGACAGGGGTTGGCTACACCTTC
.,TRBJ2-7,TRBD2,TRBV7-2,CASIRTSGSHEQYF,TGTGCCAGCATCCGGACTAGCGGGAGTCACGAGCAGTACTTC
medium-sized,TRBJ2-2,.,TRBV29-1,CSVWNTGELFF,TGCAGCGTGTGGAACACCGGGGAGCTGTTTTTT
large,TRBJ2-3,.,TRBV7-9,CASSLAHFTDTQYF,TGTGCCAGCAGCTTAGCGCACTTCACAGATACGCAGTATTTT
large,TRBJ2-3,.,TRBV29-1,CSVGRVSTDTQYF,TGCAGCGTTGGACGAGTAAGCACAGATACGCAGTATTTT
large,TRBJ1-3,.,TRBV28,CASSMTGLTGNTIYF,TGTGCCAGCAGTATGACAGGACTCACTGGAAACACCATATATTTT
hyperexpanded,TRBJ2-7,.,TRBV5-1,CASSLLLTSPGSFAYEQYF,TGCGCCAGCAGCTTGTTGTTAACGTCGCCTGGATCGTTTGCCTACGAGCAGTACTTC
large,TRBJ2-7,.,TRBV19,CASSPMGTSYEQYF,TGTGCCAGTAGTCCCATGGGGACTTCCTACGAGCAGTACTTC
large,TRBJ2-3,.,TRBV5-1,CASSLAPLDTDTQYF,TGCGCCAGCAGCTTGGCCCCCTTAGACACAGATACGCAGTATTTT
large,TRBJ1-1,.,TRBV29-1,CSAGQTGTEAFF,TGCAGCGCAGGACAGACGGGCACTGAAGCTTTCTTT
medium-sized,TRBJ1-1,.,TRBV9,CASSVSPLTGEAFF,TGTGCCAGCAGCGTCAGCCCGTTGACGGGAGAAGCTTTCTTT
.,TRBJ2-5,.,TRBV7-3,CASSIYLCSVATGWETQYF,.
medium-sized,TRBJ1-2,.,TRBV4-2,CASSQVNTDKGYTF,TGTGCCAGCAGCCAAGTTAATACGGACAAGGGCTACACCTTC
hyperexpanded,TRBJ2-3,.,TRBV11-2,CASSATGRDTQYF,TGTGCCAGCAGCGCCACAGGCCGAGATACGCAGTATTTT